This TCR beta chain was captured in a study of shared T cell receptors in the human thymus. Repertoires were generated with immunoSEQ multiplex PCR, while TCRdb's copy carries only in-frame clones and drops some. This table has hundreds of thousands of clones, roughly 86% appearing once. This sample also belongs to another study, concerning human thymus T cells. From that paper: Corrective cardiac operations yielded the resected thymus tissue. Apparent skewing of V and J gene usage characterized both thymic and blood repertoires. As related research reported, thymic repertoires overlapped highly among unrelated individuals.

The specimen sequenced was thymocytes. The TCR comes from a boy under two years old with a congenital heart defect.

This CDR3 reads CASSSGKAGVNTEAFF. As DNA, the CDR3 is TGTGCCAGCAGCTCAGGGAAAGCTGGTGTGAACACTGAAGCTTTCTTT. The rearrangement links TRBV7-9 to TRBJ1-1; a weak D match, TRBD1 (5 bases). V dropped 4 bases and J dropped 0 bases, with 15 bases sitting between them. Looked up from germline, CDR1 is SEHNR and CDR2 is FQNEAQ (reference sequence). The length of the CDR3 is 16 residues.